Sequencing of this T cell receptor beta chain was carried out in a study of Graves' ophthalmopathy and Graves' hyperthyroidism. General study points: Ophthalmopathy and stable hyperthyroidism were discriminated by a 13-signature model, with about 90% sensitivity and nearly 84% specificity. Blood samples also showed most expanded thyroid clonotypes exceeding 0.001 frequency.

Trimming removed 3 bases from V and 10 bases from J, with 15 bases in between. Germline lookup yields CDR1 MNHNS and CDR2 SASEGT. This CDR3 contains 13 residues. In regard to this clonotype: The antigen is undetermined.

Researchers took RNA transcripts and amplified TCR beta CDR3 regions from them. An initial RT-PCR round employing HTBI primers preceded a second-round multiplex PCR. TCRdb re-derived calls from the multiplex PCR reads in MiXCR, one entry per CDR3 protein. In the table there are some 150,000 distinct CDR3 sequences, around two fifths of which are singletons. Sample: peripheral blood. The sequence derives from a man aged 25-40 years with Graves' ophthalmopathy. V usage is TRBV6-1 and J usage is TRBJ1-2; D is possibly TRBD1 (6 bases). The chain's CDR3 is CASSDPQGGSYTF. CDR3 coding DNA: TGTGCCAGCAGTGACCCACAAGGGGGGTCCTACACCTTC.